This T cell receptor (beta chain) was identified during a study of cytomegalovirus exposure and HLA in healthy donors. At the level of the study: The same platform as the approximately 730 first-cohort repertoires was used for the 120 validation repertoires, a later analysis reported. General study findings and limits: Generally TCR sequences proved uncommon, though certain public TCRs appeared in numerous donors.

Method: immunoSEQ multiplex PCR; TCRdb's copy keeps in-frame clones and lacks some. The table lists 190,000 or so clones, 65% to 85% of them singletons. Notes on this clone: Its antigen is not known.

The CDR3 is 13 amino acids. Germline CDR1 MNHEY, CDR2 SVGAGI. Trimming left V 5 bases short and J 6 bases short, with 14 bases between. Sequenced sample: PBMCs. The rearrangement uses TRBV6-5 and TRBJ2-7; maybe TRBD2 (5 bases). The TCR originated in a young woman in good health and CMV-seropositive. This CDR3 is CASSHDWAGEQYF. The CDR3 nucleotides read TGTGCCAGCAGTCACGACTGGGCGGGCGAGCAGTACTTC.